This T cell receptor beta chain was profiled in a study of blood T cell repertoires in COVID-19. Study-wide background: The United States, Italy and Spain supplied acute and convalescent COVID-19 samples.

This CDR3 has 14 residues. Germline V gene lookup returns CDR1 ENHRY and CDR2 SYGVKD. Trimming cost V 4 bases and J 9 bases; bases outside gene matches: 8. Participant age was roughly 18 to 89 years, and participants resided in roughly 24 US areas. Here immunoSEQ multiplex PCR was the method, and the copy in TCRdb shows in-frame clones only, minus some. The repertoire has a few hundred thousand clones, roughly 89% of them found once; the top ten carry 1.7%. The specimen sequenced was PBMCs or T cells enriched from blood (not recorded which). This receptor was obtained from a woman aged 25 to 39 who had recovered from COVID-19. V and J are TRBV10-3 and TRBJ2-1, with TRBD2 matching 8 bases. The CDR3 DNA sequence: TGTGCCATCAGTGGGGACATCCTAGCGGGTGAGCAGTTCTTC. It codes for CAISGDILAGEQFF.